A selection of T cell receptor beta chains follows, all from one sample in a study of blood T cells in healthy people across ages. TCRdb processed the 5' RACE reads anew with MiXCR; each CDR3 protein has one entry. The sample yields roughly 1.5 million distinct CDR3 sequences, about 45% seen once. The sequenced sample consisted of blood. The receptor set was obtained from a woman between 18 and 29 years old in good health. Each CDR3 is given with its conserved first and last residue. Fields, in order: V gene, J gene, D gene, clone size, CDR3 length, CDR3 DNA, CDR3 protein. The D gene is left open where the match is weak. The size entry is marked missing in some rows and otherwise reads once, few, many or a size class.

>TRBV15|TRBJ2-1|-|-|14
TGTGCCACCAGCAGAGATTCAGGGTACAATGAGCAGTTCTTC
CATSRDSGYNEQFF
>TRBV9|TRBJ1-2|-|-|14
TGTGCCAGCAGCGTAGACGGAAACGGCTATGGCTACACCTTC
CASSVDGNGYGYTF
>TRBV5-1|TRBJ2-2|-|few|15
TGCGCCAGCAGCCAGCGGACAGTGAACACCGGGGAGCTGTTTTTT
CASSQRTVNTGELFF
>TRBV7-9|TRBJ1-4|-|-|11
TGTGCCAGCAGCTTAGCCGGACCAGCGTTTTTT
CASSLAGPAFF
>TRBV12-3/TRBV12-4|TRBJ2-1|TRBD2|-|15
TGTGCCAGCAGTCCACTAGCGGGAGGGTTAAGCGAGCAGTTCTTC
CASSPLAGGLSEQFF
>TRBV20-1|TRBJ2-1|-|-|12
TGCAGTGCTAGAACCCAAAACAATGAGCAGTTCTTC
CSARTQNNEQFF
>TRBV9|TRBJ2-2|TRBD2|-|17
TGTGCCAGCAGCCCCTATAGCGGGAAAGGAGGAACCGGGGAGCTGTTTTTT
CASSPYSGKGGTGELFF
>TRBV5-1|TRBJ2-1|-|-|15
TGCGCCAGCAGCTCGAACTGGCAACAGTACAATGAGCAGTTCTTC
CASSSNWQQYNEQFF
>TRBV5-1|TRBJ2-7|-|many|13
TGCGCCAGCAGCTTTGTGGGCAGCTACGAGCAGTACTTC
CASSFVGSYEQYF
>TRBV6-2/TRBV6-3|TRBJ2-3|-|-|17
TGTGCCAGCAGTTACTCGATCCGGGGGGCTAGCACAGATACGCAGTATTTT
CASSYSIRGASTDTQYF
>TRBV7-9|TRBJ1-1|-|-|14
TGTGCCAGCAGCTTAGCTCGAACAGGGTCTGAAGCTTTCTTT
CASSLARTGSEAFF
>TRBV21-1|TRBJ2-3|-|many|12
TGTGCCAGCCCTAGGTCCCCAGATACGCAGTATTTT
CASPRSPDTQYF
>TRBV4-3|TRBJ1-1|-|few|14
TGCGCCAGCAGCCAAGCGCGGACGAACACTGAAGCTTTCTTT
CASSQARTNTEAFF
>TRBV4-1|TRBJ2-1|-|-|15
TGCGCCAGCAGCCAAGATCCGGGGGTGTACAATGAGCAGTTCTTC
CASSQDPGVYNEQFF
>TRBV4-1|TRBJ2-1|-|few|17
TGCGCCAGCAGCCAAGATGCGGGGGCCCGCCCCAGGAATGAGCAGTTCTTC
CASSQDAGARPRNEQFF
>TRBV30|TRBJ2-1|-|-|13
TGTGCCTGGAGCTGGGGAGAAAGAAATGAGCAGTTCTTC
CAWSWGERNEQFF